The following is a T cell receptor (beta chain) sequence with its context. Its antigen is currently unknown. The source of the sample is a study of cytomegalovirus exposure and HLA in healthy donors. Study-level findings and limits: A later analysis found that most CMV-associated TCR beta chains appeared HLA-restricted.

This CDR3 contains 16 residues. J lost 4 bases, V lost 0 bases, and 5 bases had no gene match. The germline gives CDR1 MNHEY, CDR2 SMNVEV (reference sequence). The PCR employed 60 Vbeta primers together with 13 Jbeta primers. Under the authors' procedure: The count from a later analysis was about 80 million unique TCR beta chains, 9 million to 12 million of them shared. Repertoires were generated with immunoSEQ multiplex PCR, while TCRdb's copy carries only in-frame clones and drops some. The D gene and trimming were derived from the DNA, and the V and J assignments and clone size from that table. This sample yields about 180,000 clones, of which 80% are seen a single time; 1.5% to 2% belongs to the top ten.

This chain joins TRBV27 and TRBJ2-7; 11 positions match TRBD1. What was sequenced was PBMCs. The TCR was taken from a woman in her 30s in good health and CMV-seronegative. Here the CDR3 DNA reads TGTGCCAGCAGTTTATCCCCAGGGACAGGGGGTTACGAGCAGTACTTC. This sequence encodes CASSLSPGTGGYEQYF.